Listed below are T cell receptor beta chains from one sample, sequenced in a study of Graves' ophthalmopathy and Graves' hyperthyroidism. In TCRdb, the multiplex PCR reads were re-called with MiXCR into one record per CDR3 protein. The table shows under 350,000 distinct CDR3 sequences, with 17% occurring only once. The sample was peripheral blood. These TCRs come from an adult man with Graves' ophthalmopathy. CDR3s include the opening cysteine and the closing phenylalanine or tryptophan. Expanded clones get a size class; other rows say once, few or many, or leave the size out.

>TRBV14|many
CASSFEARFGYTF
>TRBV5-1|-
CASSPARWVFEQYF
>TRBV12-3/TRBV12-4|-
CASSPRGQTPLYEQYF
>TRBV20-1|many
CSAAGTGGLYQETQYF
>TRBV27|many
CASRGHMNTEAFF
>TRBV7-9|-
CASSLEAHTIYF
>TRBV11-1|-
CASGKSAIGGGNEQSF
>TRBV12-3/TRBV12-4|many
CASSPGKYGAKNIQYF
>TRBV20-1|-
CSVNPDWGEETQYF
>TRBV4-2|-
CASSQPATLKTGGEAFF
>TRBV12-3/TRBV12-4|-
CASKRVSNTEAFF
>TRBV20-1|many
CSASPGSTYEQYF
>TRBV20-1|many
CSARDETQYF
>TRBV6-5|many
CASSYSRAPGTQYF
>TRBV5-1|many
CASRYTGAYEQYF
>TRBV12-3/TRBV12-4|once
CASSLRVRGEQYF
>TRBV6-2/TRBV6-3|-
CASRNGLAGPYEQYF
>TRBV6-5|many
CASRSEDLREAFF
>TRBV7-8|many
CASSPRTGENTEAFF
>TRBV19|many
CASSHPGQATGNQPQHF
>TRBV5-1|many
CASSSSGIQETQYF
>TRBV15|many
CATSRALTSAGETQYF
>TRBV9|many
CASSTHTGELFF
>TRBV3-1|few
CASSQGFRDQETQYF
>TRBV15|-
CATSRVPKETQYF
>TRBV20-1|many
CSADTWGTQYF
>TRBV20-1|many
CSAPDRGTGELFF
>TRBV27|many
CASARTPGPVTYEQYF
>TRBV20-1|many
CSARDGRDYYEQYF
>TRBV7-9|many
CASSPSGGEQDTQYF
>TRBV20-1|many
CSAGGTSGKTQETQYF
>TRBV7-2|-
CASSPVGVPYYEQYF
>TRBV18|many
CATNPGVSSYEQYF
>TRBV6-2/TRBV6-3|many
CASSKTDNYGYTF
>TRBV7-9|many
CASSFSRPGGMNTEAFF
>TRBV20-1|once
CSAKDRYEGMYTEAFF
>TRBV6-1|many
CASSPLRVQPQHF
>TRBV5-1|-
CASSSFTPSGLKPPEQYF
>TRBV30|many
CAWSVTGNQPQHF
>TRBV10-1|-
CASSHRRGTEAFF
>TRBV28|many
CASAHGGGTEAFF
>TRBV3-1|many
CASSSTTGYEQYF
>TRBV7-7|many
CASSSRDVPAGSNQPQHF
>TRBV2|large
CASSEGPTGSSYEQYF
>TRBV6-2/TRBV6-3|few
CASSMGQSQETQYF